The 17 T cell receptor beta chains in this list originate from one sample, sequenced in a study of somatic mutations in cytotoxic T cells in rheumatoid arthritis. Using immunoSEQ multiplex PCR, the repertoire was profiled, and TCRdb retains in-frame clones only, with some absent. The sample holds fewer than 30,000 clones; roughly 74% are singletons and the top ten take 7.5% to 10%. The specimen was CD8+ T cells sorted from blood. These receptors originate from a young woman in good health.

This clone occurred once. The chain has TRBV28 and TRBJ2-7, with D unresolved. CDR1 is MDHEN and CDR2 is SYDVKM in the germline V gene. This CDR3 is 13 amino acids long. V was clipped by 7 bases and J by 2 bases, with 12 bases between them. This chain's CDR3 is CASNSVNPYEQYF. In DNA, the CDR3 is TGTGCCAGCAATAGTGTAAACCCCTACGAGCAGTACTTC.

The chain has TRBV7-9 and TRBJ2-1; no reliable D call. CDR1 and CDR2 from the germline V gene are SEHNR and FQNEAQ (reference sequence). Trimming cost V 2 bases and J 8 bases, with 13 bases left between them. The CDR3 runs to 14 residues. CDR3 amino acids: CASSLPSRWDEQFF. In DNA, the CDR3 is TGTGCCAGCAGCTTACCCAGCAGGTGGGATGAGCAGTTCTTC.

The V call is TRBV6-1, the J call TRBJ1-6; D call uncertain. V lost 6 bases and J 4 bases, leaving 7 bases between the germline ends. The V gene's germline CDR1 is MNHNS and CDR2 SASEGT. The CDR3 consists of 13 residues. Written as DNA, the CDR3 is TGTGCCAGCAGGACGGCTTATAATTCACCCCTCCACTTT. Translated, it gives CASRTAYNSPLHF.

The chain is built from TRBV9 and TRBJ2-2; D remains ambiguous. The CDR3 consists of 11 residues. The V end was cut by 3 bases, the J end by 9 bases, with 6 bases between. Germline V gene sequence: CDR1 SGDLS, CDR2 YYNGEE. DNA for the CDR3: TGTGCCAGCAGCGCCGGTCGGGAGCTGTTTTTT. Translated, it gives CASSAGRELFF.

V is TRBV7-2 and J is TRBJ2-3; D is possibly TRBD1 or TRBD2 (6 bases each). CDR1 SGHTA and CDR2 FQGNSA come from the germline V gene. The CDR3 has 15 residues. With 2 bases removed from V and 4 bases from J, the gap between germline ends came to 13 bases. Here the CDR3 reads CASSLWGAAADTQYF. In DNA, the CDR3 is TGTGCCAGCAGCTTATGGGGGGCCGCCGCAGATACGCAGTATTTT.

This chain connects TRBV27 to TRBJ1-1; no clear D gene. The V end lost 5 bases, the J end lost 0 bases, and 10 bases lay between the germline ends. The germline CDR1 and CDR2 sequences are MNHEY and SMNVEV (reference sequence). The CDR3 runs to 14 residues. CDR3 loop: CASSRYQMNTEAFF. Written as DNA, the CDR3 is TGTGCCAGCAGTCGGTATCAGATGAACACTGAAGCTTTCTTT.

This clone showed up just a few times. This sequence joins TRBV7-9 and TRBJ2-7, with a tentative D call TRBD1 (5 bases). The V gene lost 4 bases and the J gene lost 1 base, with 11 bases spanning the gap. The CDR3 is made up of 14 amino acids. Germline CDR1 reads SEHNR; CDR2 reads FQNEAQ (reference sequence). CDR3 amino acids: CASSSQGESYEQYV. CDR3 nucleotide sequence: TGTGCCAGCAGCTCCCAGGGTGAGTCCTACGAGCAGTACGTC.

J is TRBJ2-5 and V is TRBV9, with 9 bases lining up with TRBD2. V shed 0 bases, J shed 2 bases, and the junction held 11 bases outside the gene matches. The CDR3 covers 18 residues. Germline V CDR1 and CDR2: SGDLS, YYNGEE. This chain's CDR3 is CASSVGAPASGTQETQYF. CDR3 DNA: TGTGCCAGCAGCGTAGGAGCTCCGGCTAGCGGGACGCAAGAGACCCAGTACTTC.

The V call is TRBV7-9, the J call TRBJ2-1; D remains ambiguous. CDR1 is SEHNR and CDR2 is FQNEAQ in the germline V gene (reference sequence). V was clipped by 1 base and J by 8 bases, with 6 bases between them. This CDR3 has 12 amino acids. Written as DNA, the CDR3 is TGTGCCAGCAGCTTAGTAAATTATGAGCAGTTCTTC. Translated, it gives CASSLVNYEQFF.

This clone appeared a single time. The V gene is TRBV28, the J gene TRBJ1-1, with D unclear. The CDR3 consists of 13 residues. Germline V CDR1 and CDR2: MDHEN, SYDVKM. The V end was cut by 2 bases, the J end by 1 base, with 5 bases between. The CDR3 region is CASSLDTNTEAFF. The CDR3 coding sequence is TGTGCCAGCAGTTTAGATACGAACACTGAAGCTTTCTTT.

The J gene is TRBJ1-1, the V gene TRBV7-2; a weak D match, TRBD1 (6 bases). Germline CDR1 reads SGHTA; CDR2 reads FQGNSA. Deletions cut 4 bases from V and 3 bases from J, with 12 bases between. This CDR3 comprises 14 residues. CDR3 nucleotides: TGTGCCAGCAGCTCCCTAGGGGGAGACACTGAAGCTTTCTTT. It is translated as CASSSLGGDTEAFF.

The chain recombines TRBV13 with TRBJ2-1; D is ambiguous. Per germline, CDR1 PRHDT and CDR2 FYEKMQ (reference sequence). V was trimmed by 5 bases and J by 9 bases, leaving 17 bases between them. The CDR3 is 14 residues long. In DNA, the CDR3 is TGTGCCAGCAGCATATGGCTAGATTCCCGTGAGCAGTTCTTC. Translation: CASSIWLDSREQFF. Full variable domain (outside the CDR3, taken from reference TRBV13 and TRBJ2-1): AAGVIQSPRHLIKEKRETATLKCYPIPRHDTVYWYQQGPGQDPQFLISFYEKMQSDKGSIPDRFSAQQFSDYHSELNMSSLELGDSALYFCASSIWLDSREQFFGPGTRLTVL.

V usage is TRBV6-5 and J usage is TRBJ1-2; a possible D gene is TRBD1 (6 bases). Per the germline V gene, CDR1 is MNHEY and CDR2 is SVGAGI. V lost 6 bases to trimming and J lost 6 bases, with 17 bases between them. The CDR3 runs 14 residues. The CDR3 region is CASSQNGGRDGYTF. In nucleotides, the CDR3 is TGTGCCAGCAGCCAAAATGGGGGGCGGGATGGCTACACCTTC.

The chain couples TRBV15 to TRBJ1-5; unclear D gene. Trimming removed 1 base from V and 0 bases from J, with 7 bases in between. The CDR3 is 15 amino acids. Germline V gene lookup returns CDR1 LNHNV and CDR2 YYDKDF (reference sequence). For the CDR3, the DNA is TGTGCCACCAGCAGAGGAACAGATAGCAATCAGCCCCAGCATTTT. Residues: CATSRGTDSNQPQHF.

This clone was picked up a small number of times. Other DNA sequences from this sample encode an identical CDR3 as well. The chain couples TRBV2 to TRBJ2-6, with TRBD1 identical over 7 bases. The CDR3 contains 18 residues. V was clipped by 7 bases and J by 1 base; unmatched bases: 13. Germline CDR1 SNHLY, CDR2 FYNNEI. The CDR3: CASNRPGQRYSGANVLTF. As DNA, the CDR3 is TGTGCCAGCAACAGACCGGGACAGCGATATTCTGGGGCCAACGTCCTGACTTTC.

The chain links TRBV4-1 to TRBJ2-7, with 8 bases fitting TRBD1. The germline V gene has CDR1 MGHRA and CDR2 YSYEKL. Trimming took 0 bases from V and 3 from J; bases not matched to a gene: 10. This CDR3 has 17 residues. The CDR3 loop is CASSQERTGMGIYEQYF. CDR3 sequence (DNA): TGCGCCAGCAGCCAAGAGCGGACAGGGATGGGGATCTACGAGCAGTACTTC.

This clone has only one observation. This chain links TRBV9 with TRBJ1-1; D not resolved. CDR1 and CDR2 from the germline V gene are SGDLS and YYNGEE. This CDR3 is 13 amino acids long. The V end lost 3 bases, the J end lost 1 base, and 7 bases lay between the germline ends. The CDR3 DNA follows: TGTGCCAGCAGCGCGAAAGGGAACACTGAAGCTTTCTTT. This encodes CASSAKGNTEAFF.